One and the same sample provided the 8 T cell receptor beta chains below, sequenced in a study of cytomegalovirus exposure and HLA in healthy donors. The PCR was carried out with 60 Vbeta primers and 13 Jbeta primers. Clones were sequenced by immunoSEQ multiplex PCR, and TCRdb holds only the in-frame ones, with some missing. The sample yields 250,000 to 350,000 clones, under 80% seen once. Sequenced: PBMCs. These receptors originate from a female donor in good health and CMV-seronegative.

The chain recombines TRBV9 with TRBJ2-7; unclear D gene. Per germline, CDR1 SGDLS and CDR2 YYNGEE. V was cut by 0 bases and J by 0 bases, with 19 bases left in between. The CDR3 spans 18 residues. The CDR3 DNA is TGTGCCAGCAGCGTAGAGAGTCCTAGGCAGACTTTCTCCTACGAGCAGTACTTC. Translated: CASSVESPRQTFSYEQYF.

The chain is built from TRBV27 and TRBJ1-1; 7 nucleotides align to TRBD1. The CDR3 loop spans 14 amino acids. Germline V gives CDR1 MNHEY, CDR2 SMNVEV (reference sequence). V lost 5 bases and J lost 4; bases outside the gene matches: 7. CDR3 in amino acids: CASSPRDRSTEAFF. Written as DNA, the CDR3 is TGTGCCAGCAGTCCTCGGGACAGATCCACTGAAGCTTTCTTT.

The CDR3 loop is CASSLGHGTGLDTQYF. For the CDR3, the DNA is TGTGCCAGCAGCTTGGGACACGGGACAGGGTTGGATACGCAGTATTTT. The V gene is TRBV5-5, the J gene TRBJ2-3, with TRBD1 identical over 9 bases. Germline values: CDR1 SGHKS, CDR2 YYEKEE (reference sequence). The junction had 8 bases not matched to a gene; V was cut back by 0 bases and J by 6 bases. The CDR3 is 16 amino acids.

The V gene is TRBV19, the J gene TRBJ2-7; 14 bases align to TRBD2. From germline, CDR1 is LNHDA and CDR2 SQIVND (reference sequence). Unmatched junction bases numbered 6, after V lost 8 bases and J lost 3 bases. The CDR3 loop spans 15 amino acids. CDR3 amino acids: CASAGTSGRIYEQYF. In DNA form, the CDR3 reads TGTGCCAGTGCCGGGACTAGCGGGAGAATCTACGAGCAGTACTTC. The full variable domain, completed using reference TRBV19 and TRBJ2-7, is DGGITQSPKYLFRKEGQNVTLSCEQNLNHDAMYWYRQDPGQGLRLIYYSQIVNDFQKGDIAEGYSVSREKKESFPLTVTSAQKNPTAFYLCASAGTSGRIYEQYFGPGTRLTVT.

The chain links TRBV7-6 to TRBJ1-4; the D is unclear. This CDR3 region has 17 residues. Germline V gene data show CDR1 as SGHVS and CDR2 as FNYEAQ. V shed 1 base and J shed 0 bases, with 12 bases lying between them. CDR3 sequence: CASSLVETPSTNEKLFF. The CDR3 region has the DNA TGTGCCAGCAGCTTAGTTGAGACACCTTCAACTAATGAAAAACTGTTTTTT.

The chain combines TRBV12-5 with TRBJ2-3, with 10 positions matching TRBD2. Trimming at V came to 1 base and at J to 5 bases, leaving 9 bases not matched to a gene. This CDR3 contains 17 residues. The germline CDR1 and CDR2 sequences are LGHNT and FRNRAP. The CDR3 sequence is CASGLGASGRMEDTQYF. As DNA, the CDR3 is TGTGCTAGTGGTTTGGGAGCTAGCGGGAGAATGGAAGATACGCAGTATTTT.

V is TRBV7-6 and J is TRBJ2-7, with a possible D match to TRBD2 (5 bases). Germline-derived CDR1 and CDR2 are SGHVS and FNYEAQ. Trimming pared 5 bases from V and 7 bases from J, leaving 15 bases between. The CDR3 runs 13 residues. The CDR3 protein is CASSHLASQEQYF. CDR3 DNA: TGTGCCAGCAGCCACTTAGCGTCTCAGGAGCAGTACTTC.

CDR3 region: CASTLLGGQAYEQYF. CDR3 coding DNA: TGTGCCAGCACCCTGCTGGGGGGACAGGCCTACGAGCAGTACTTC. J is TRBJ2-5 and V is TRBV5-4, with 8 nucleotides matching TRBD1. The end of the DNA is better explained by TRBJ2-7, so the J call may be wrong. The CDR3 is 15 amino acids. The germline V gene has CDR1 SGHNT and CDR2 YYREEE (reference sequence).